This passage covers 18 T cell receptor beta chains from one sample sequenced in a study of blood T cell repertoires in COVID-19. TCRdb keeps only in-frame clones here, not all; method: immunoSEQ multiplex PCR. The sample has 250,000 to 350,000 clones, about 85% seen once. The specimen was peripheral blood. The receptor set was obtained from a human donor with COVID-19, enrolled during active disease. The donor label of this sample is uncertain.

Only a few counts were recorded for this clone. The CDR3 loop reads CSAGIEQSQYF. CDR3 DNA sequence: TGCAGCGCGGGGATCGAACAGTCGCAGTATTTT. The genes are TRBV29-1 and TRBJ2-3; TRBD2 is a possible D gene (5 bases). CDR3 size: 11 residues. From germline, CDR1 is SQVTM and CDR2 ANQGSEA. V shed 7 bases and J shed 10 bases, with 15 bases lying between them.

The chain carries TRBV7-9 and TRBJ1-2, with D possibly being TRBD1 (5 bases). The germline V gene has CDR1 SEHNR and CDR2 FQNEAQ (reference sequence). The CDR3 contains 14 residues. With 3 bases removed from V and 7 bases from J, the gap between germline ends came to 15 bases. The CDR3 coding sequence is TGTGCCAGCAGCTTCTCCCGGGACTTAGGTGGCTACACCTTC. It encodes CASSFSRDLGGYTF. The whole variable domain, remainder taken from reference TRBV7-9 and TRBJ1-2, is DTGVSQNPRHKITKRGQNVTFRCDPISEHNRLYWYRQTLGQGPEFLTYFQNEAQLEKSRLLSDRFSAERPKGSFSTLEIQRTEQGDSAMYLCASSFSRDLGGYTFGSGTRLTVV.

The chain has TRBV29-1 and TRBJ1-2, with D possibly TRBD1 on 6 matching bases. This CDR3 is 11 amino acids long. CDR1 is SQVTM and CDR2 is ANQGSEA in the germline V gene. The ends were cut back, 6 bases at V and 6 bases at J, with 11 bases in the middle. The CDR3 sequence is CSVQGRHGYTF. The DNA of the CDR3 is TGCAGCGTGCAGGGGAGACATGGCTACACCTTC.

The V call is TRBV27, the J call TRBJ1-5; D ambiguous. This CDR3 contains 15 residues. Trimming removed 6 bases from V and 0 bases from J, with 12 bases in between. In germline, CDR1 is MNHEY, CDR2 SMNVEV (reference sequence). This CDR3 is CASSPGLFSNQPQHF. DNA for the CDR3: TGTGCCAGCAGCCCCGGACTTTTTAGCAATCAGCCCCAGCATTTT.

The chain is built from TRBV5-1 and TRBJ2-1, with 7 bases identical to TRBD2. In germline, CDR1 is SGHRS, CDR2 YFSETQ. This CDR3 region has 17 residues. V trimming: 1 base; J trimming: 0 bases; junction bases outside the gene matches: 7. For the CDR3, the DNA is TGCGCCAGCAGCTTGAGCTTCGGGGAGGGCTCCTACAATGAGCAGTTCTTC. Its translation is CASSLSFGEGSYNEQFF.

CDR3 sequence reads: CASSPGGTVKNIQYF. In DNA form, the CDR3 reads TGTGCCAGCAGCCCGGGTGGGACAGTAAAAAACATTCAGTACTTC. V and J are TRBV7-2 and TRBJ2-4, with TRBD1 identical over 7 bases. Germline V gives CDR1 SGHTA, CDR2 FQGNSA. The CDR3 has 15 amino acids. With 5 bases clipped from V and 4 bases from J, the junction kept 8 bases outside the gene matches.

This clone was seen only once. J is TRBJ1-2 and V is TRBV6-5; no definite D call. Trimming took off 8 bases at V and 5 bases at J, with 18 bases between the two ends. The germline gives CDR1 MNHEY, CDR2 SVGAGI. The CDR3 covers 14 residues. The CDR3 spells CASRPSGERYGYTF. The CDR3 DNA reads as TGTGCCAGCCGGCCTTCGGGTGAGAGGTATGGCTACACCTTC.

The chain links TRBV12-3 or TRBV12-4 to TRBJ1-4; D unresolved. Trimming pared 7 bases from V and 6 bases from J, leaving 9 bases between. CDR3 length equals 12 residues. The CDR3 region is CASTSPDEKLFF. The DNA of the CDR3 is TGTGCCAGCACCTCCCCGGATGAAAAACTGTTTTTT.

The rearrangement joins TRBV27 to TRBJ1-2; D is possibly TRBD1 (6 bases). CDR1 is MNHEY and CDR2 is SMNVEV in the germline V gene (reference sequence). V was trimmed by 6 bases and J by 0 bases, leaving 8 bases between them. CDR3 length: 13 residues. This chain's CDR3 is CASRGQSNYGYTF. The DNA of the CDR3 is TGTGCCAGCAGAGGACAGTCTAACTATGGCTACACCTTC.

The chain combines TRBV7-3 with TRBJ1-2; weak D call: TRBD1 (5 bases). Germline V lookup: CDR1 SGHTA, CDR2 FQGTGA. With 5 bases removed from V and 7 bases from J, the gap between germline ends came to 14 bases. The CDR3 length is 13 residues. This CDR3 is CASSPDPGGGYTF. CDR3 DNA: TGTGCCAGCAGCCCCGACCCGGGGGGTGGCTACACCTTC.

The chain links TRBV19 to TRBJ2-7, with D possibly being TRBD2 (5 bases). Looked up from germline, CDR1 is LNHDA and CDR2 is SQIVND (reference sequence). The CDR3 totals 14 residues. The V gene lost 5 bases and the J gene lost 1 base, with 12 bases spanning the gap. DNA for the CDR3: TGTGCCAGTAGTTTTCGGGAAGGGTCCTACGAGCAGTACTTC. It codes for CASSFREGSYEQYF.

The gene calls are TRBV7-3 and TRBJ1-1; D might be TRBD1 (6 bases). V was cut by 5 bases and J by 3 bases, with 13 bases left in between. Germline-derived CDR1 and CDR2 are SGHTA and FQGTGA. The CDR3 spans 14 residues. The DNA of the CDR3 is TGTGCCAGCAGCCCCAGGGGAGCCGACACTGAAGCTTTCTTT. Translation gives CASSPRGADTEAFF.

The chain links TRBV28 to TRBJ2-7, with D possibly TRBD2 on 6 matching bases. Between the trimmed V and J ends, which lost 7 bases and 4 bases, there was a span of 23 bases. Germline V lookup: CDR1 MDHEN, CDR2 SYDVKM. The CDR3 spans 16 residues. Written as DNA, the CDR3 is TGTGCCAGCACGGAGTTGGGGCGGGAAAGAGTTTACGAGCAGTACTTC. Translation: CASTELGRERVYEQYF.

The J gene is TRBJ1-2, the V gene TRBV2; possibly TRBD1 for D (5 bases). The CDR3 extends over 14 amino acids. Per the germline V gene, CDR1 is SNHLY and CDR2 is FYNNEI. The V end lost 2 bases, the J end lost 2 bases, and 9 bases lay between the germline ends. CDR3 amino acids: CASSEIGGNYGYTF. In DNA, the CDR3 is TGTGCCAGCAGTGAAATCGGGGGGAACTATGGCTACACCTTC.

The chain uses TRBV19 and TRBJ2-3; tentatively, D is TRBD1 (7 bases). The V and J ends lost 4 bases and 0 bases respectively, with 14 bases between them. Germline CDR1 LNHDA, CDR2 SQIVND (reference sequence). The CDR3 is made up of 16 amino acids. The CDR3 nucleotides are TGTGCCAGTAGTAACCCAGGGGGGACTAGCACAGATACGCAGTATTTT. Its protein is CASSNPGGTSTDTQYF. Looking up the rest from reference TRBV19 and TRBJ2-3 gives the full variable domain: DGGITQSPKYLFRKEGQNVTLSCEQNLNHDAMYWYRQDPGQGLRLIYYSQIVNDFQKGDIAEGYSVSREKKESFPLTVTSAQKNPTAFYLCASSNPGGTSTDTQYFGPGTRLTVL.

In its sample, this clone was seen once. The CDR3 sequence: CASSEAGGESGLYF. The CDR3, as DNA: TGTGCCAGCAGTGAGGCAGGGGGCGAATCCGGTCTGTACTTC. The V and J genes are TRBV6-1 and TRBJ2-4, with 8 bases that match TRBD1. The CDR3 length is 14 residues. V lost 3 bases to trimming and J lost 15 bases; unmatched junction nucleotides: 13. Per the germline V gene, CDR1 is MNHNS and CDR2 is SASEGT.

The chain is built from TRBV5-6 and TRBJ1-2; D possibly corresponds to TRBD1 (5 bases). Germline CDR1 and CDR2: SGHDT and YYEEEE. V shed 1 base and J shed 8 bases, with 18 bases lying between them. The CDR3 has 15 residues. The CDR3 DNA reads TGTGCCAGCAGCTTGAGCCAGGGAACCTACAGGGGCTACACCTTC. It specifies CASSLSQGTYRGYTF.

The chain carries TRBV19 and TRBJ2-1, with D tentatively TRBD1 (8 bases). The CDR3 has 16 residues. V lost 7 bases, J lost 8 bases, and 24 bases lay in between. Germline assignment: CDR1 LNHDA and CDR2 SQIVND (reference sequence). In DNA, the CDR3 is TGTGCCAGTACACAGGGGGGGACGCCCTCAAGGGATGAGCAGTTCTTC. Its protein is CASTQGGTPSRDEQFF.